The 6 T cell receptor beta chains given below trace back to one sample, sequenced in a study of T cells in Graves' hyperthyroidism and ophthalmopathy. The investigators amplified TCR beta CDR3 regions from RNA transcripts. A first-round RT-PCR of the TCR CDR3 used the HTBI primer set. TCRdb fed the multiplex PCR reads into MiXCR, producing one record per CDR3 protein. Here the sample spans over 650,000 distinct CDR3 sequences, about 15% being singletons. Material for sequencing was blood. The receptors stem from a man between 18 and 35 years old with Graves' hyperthyroidism.

This clonotype was picked up a small number of times. The J gene is TRBJ1-3, the V gene TRBV7-2; TRBD1 might be the D (6 bases). Germline V lookup: CDR1 SGHTA, CDR2 FQGNSA. The CDR3 loop spans 16 amino acids. Trimming took off 2 bases at V and 0 bases at J, with 11 bases between the two ends. CDR3 sequence reads: CASSLRQGSSGNTIYF. The CDR3 nucleotides read TGTGCCAGCAGCTTACGGCAGGGGAGCTCTGGAAACACCATATATTTT.

At least ten counts were recorded for this clonotype. V and J are TRBV27 and TRBJ2-7, with 9 bases that match TRBD2. The CDR3 totals 16 residues. Per the germline V gene, CDR1 is MNHEY and CDR2 is SMNVEV (reference sequence). With V trimmed by 6 bases and J by 1 base, 10 bases remained unmatched. CDR3 sequence (DNA): TGTGCCAGCAGCTTGATGAGCGGGAGGCCTTCCTACGAGCAGTACTTC. It specifies CASSLMSGRPSYEQYF.

This clonotype showed up just a few times. V and J are TRBV3-1 and TRBJ2-3; TRBD2 aligns across 9 bases. Trimming cost V 4 bases and J 1 base; bases outside gene matches: 6. The germline V gene has CDR1 LGHDT and CDR2 YNNKEL (reference sequence). The CDR3 sequence is 16 residues long. CDR3 in amino acids: CASSRIAGVGTDTQYF. CDR3 coding DNA: TGTGCCAGCAGCCGAATAGCGGGAGTGGGCACAGATACGCAGTATTTT.

This clonotype was recorded many times. This chain's CDR3 is CSARDPPEQFF. CDR3 DNA: TGCAGTGCTAGAGATCCCCCCGAGCAGTTCTTC. The chain is built from TRBV20-1 and TRBJ2-1; D is ambiguous. The CDR3 is 11 amino acids. Trimming took off 0 bases at V and 10 bases at J, with 7 bases between the two ends. Germline lookup yields CDR1 DFQATT and CDR2 SNEGSKA (reference sequence).

V is TRBV2 and J is TRBJ2-2; possibly TRBD2 for D (6 bases). Looked up from germline, CDR1 is SNHLY and CDR2 is FYNNEI. The V and J ends lost 10 bases and 4 bases respectively, with 16 bases between them. This CDR3 has 14 amino acids. This CDR3 is CAIPQPRGTGELFF. The CDR3 DNA reads as TGTGCCATCCCCCAGCCGCGGGGCACCGGGGAGCTGTTTTTT.

This clonotype showed up just a few times. The rearrangement links TRBV18 to TRBJ2-5, with 9 nucleotides matching TRBD2. From germline, CDR1 is KGHSH and CDR2 LQKENI. The CDR3 has 16 amino acids. J lost 4 bases, V lost 0 bases, and 6 bases had no gene match. The CDR3 sequence: CASSPPSGRTPETQYF. CDR3 DNA sequence: TGTGCCAGCTCACCACCTAGCGGGAGAACCCCAGAGACCCAGTACTTC.